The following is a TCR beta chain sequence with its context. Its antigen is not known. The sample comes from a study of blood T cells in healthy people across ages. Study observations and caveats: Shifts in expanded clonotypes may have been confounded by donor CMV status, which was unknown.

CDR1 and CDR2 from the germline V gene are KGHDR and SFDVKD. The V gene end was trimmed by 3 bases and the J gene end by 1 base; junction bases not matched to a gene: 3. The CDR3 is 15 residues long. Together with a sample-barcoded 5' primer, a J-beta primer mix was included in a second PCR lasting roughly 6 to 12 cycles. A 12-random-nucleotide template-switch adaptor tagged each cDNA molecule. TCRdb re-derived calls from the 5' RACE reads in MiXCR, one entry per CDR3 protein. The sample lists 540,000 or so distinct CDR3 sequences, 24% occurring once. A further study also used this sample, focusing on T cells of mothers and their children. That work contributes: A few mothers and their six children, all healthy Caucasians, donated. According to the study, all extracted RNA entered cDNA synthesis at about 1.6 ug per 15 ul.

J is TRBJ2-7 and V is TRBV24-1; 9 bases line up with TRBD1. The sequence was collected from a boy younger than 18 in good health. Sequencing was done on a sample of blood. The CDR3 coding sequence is TGTGCCACCAGTGATACGACAGGGGGGTCCTACGAGCAGTACTTC. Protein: CATSDTTGGSYEQYF.